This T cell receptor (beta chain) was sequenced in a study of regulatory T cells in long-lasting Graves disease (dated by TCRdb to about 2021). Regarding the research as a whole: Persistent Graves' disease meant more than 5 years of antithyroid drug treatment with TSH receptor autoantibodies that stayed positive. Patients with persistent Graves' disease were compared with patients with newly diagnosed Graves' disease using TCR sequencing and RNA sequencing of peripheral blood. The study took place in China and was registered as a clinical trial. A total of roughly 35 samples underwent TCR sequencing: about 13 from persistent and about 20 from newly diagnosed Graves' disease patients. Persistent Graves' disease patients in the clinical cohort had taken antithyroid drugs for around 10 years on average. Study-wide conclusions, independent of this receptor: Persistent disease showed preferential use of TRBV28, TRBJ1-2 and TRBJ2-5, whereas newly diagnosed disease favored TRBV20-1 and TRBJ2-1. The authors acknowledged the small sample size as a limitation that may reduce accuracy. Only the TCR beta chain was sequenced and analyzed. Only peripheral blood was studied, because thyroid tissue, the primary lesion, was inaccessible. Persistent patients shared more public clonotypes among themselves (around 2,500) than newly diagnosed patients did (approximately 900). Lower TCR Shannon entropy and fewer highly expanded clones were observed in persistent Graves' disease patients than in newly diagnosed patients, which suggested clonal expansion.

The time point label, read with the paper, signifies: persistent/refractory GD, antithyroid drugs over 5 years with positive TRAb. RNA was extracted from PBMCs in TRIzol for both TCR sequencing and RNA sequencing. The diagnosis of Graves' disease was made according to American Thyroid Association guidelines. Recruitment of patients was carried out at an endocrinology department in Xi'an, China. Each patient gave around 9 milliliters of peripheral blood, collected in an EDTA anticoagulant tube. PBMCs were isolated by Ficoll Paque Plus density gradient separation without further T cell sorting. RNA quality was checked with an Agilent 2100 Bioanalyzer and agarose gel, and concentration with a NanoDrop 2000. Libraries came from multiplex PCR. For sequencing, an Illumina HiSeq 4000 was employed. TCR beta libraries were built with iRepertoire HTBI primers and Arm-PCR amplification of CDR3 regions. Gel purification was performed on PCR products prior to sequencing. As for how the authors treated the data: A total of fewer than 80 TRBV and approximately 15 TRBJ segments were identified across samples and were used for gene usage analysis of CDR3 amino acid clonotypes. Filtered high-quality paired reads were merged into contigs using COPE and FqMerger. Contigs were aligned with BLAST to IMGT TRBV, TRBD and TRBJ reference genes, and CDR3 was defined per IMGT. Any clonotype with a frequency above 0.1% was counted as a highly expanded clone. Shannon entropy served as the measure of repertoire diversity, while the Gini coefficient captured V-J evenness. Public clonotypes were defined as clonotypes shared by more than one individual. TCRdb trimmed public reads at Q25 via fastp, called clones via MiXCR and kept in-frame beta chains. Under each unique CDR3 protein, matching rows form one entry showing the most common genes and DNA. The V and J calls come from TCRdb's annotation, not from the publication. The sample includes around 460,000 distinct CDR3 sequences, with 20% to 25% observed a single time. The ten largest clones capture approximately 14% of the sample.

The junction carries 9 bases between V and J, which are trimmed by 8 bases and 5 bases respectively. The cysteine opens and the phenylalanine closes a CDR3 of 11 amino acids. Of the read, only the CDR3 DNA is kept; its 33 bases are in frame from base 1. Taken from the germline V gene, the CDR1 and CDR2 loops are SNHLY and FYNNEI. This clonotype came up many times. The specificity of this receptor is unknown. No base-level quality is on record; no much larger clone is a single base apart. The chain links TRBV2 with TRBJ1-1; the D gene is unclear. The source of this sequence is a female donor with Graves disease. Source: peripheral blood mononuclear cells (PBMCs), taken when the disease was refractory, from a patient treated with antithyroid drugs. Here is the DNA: TGTGCCAGCCGGAGCGAGACTGAAGCTTTCTTT. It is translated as CASRSETEAFF.